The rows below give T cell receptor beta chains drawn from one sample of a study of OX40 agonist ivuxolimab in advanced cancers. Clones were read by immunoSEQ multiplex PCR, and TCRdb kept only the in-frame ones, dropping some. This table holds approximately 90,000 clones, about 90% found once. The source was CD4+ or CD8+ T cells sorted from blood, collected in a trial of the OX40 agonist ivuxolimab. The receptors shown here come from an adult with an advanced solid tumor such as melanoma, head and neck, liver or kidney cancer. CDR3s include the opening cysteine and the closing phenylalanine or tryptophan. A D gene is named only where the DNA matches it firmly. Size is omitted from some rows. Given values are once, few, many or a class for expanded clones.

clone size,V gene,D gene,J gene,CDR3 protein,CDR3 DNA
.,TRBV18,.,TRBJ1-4,CASSPGGNVYEKLFF,TGTGCCAGCTCACCCGGCGGTAATGTTTATGAAAAACTGTTTTTT
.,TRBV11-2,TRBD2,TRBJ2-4,CASSLGRGGQRAKNIQYF,TGTGCCAGCAGCTTAGGCCGCGGGGGGCAACGGGCCAAAAACATTCAGTACTTC
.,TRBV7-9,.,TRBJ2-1,CASSLGQGRYNEQFF,TGTGCCAGCAGCTTAGGGCAGGGACGATACAATGAGCAGTTCTTC
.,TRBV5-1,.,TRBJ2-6,CASSAGLVLSGANVLTF,TGCGCCAGCAGCGCGGGACTGGTCCTCTCTGGGGCCAACGTCCTGACTTTC
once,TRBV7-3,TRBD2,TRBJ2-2,CASSSGLAGLWGTGELFF,TGTGCCAGCAGCTCCGGACTAGCGGGACTTTGGGGGACCGGGGAGCTGTTTTTT
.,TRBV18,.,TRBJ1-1,CASSPSSDTEAFF,TGTGCCAGCTCACCGTCGAGCGACACTGAAGCTTTCTTT
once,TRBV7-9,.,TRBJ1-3,CASSLADRLDGNTIYF,TGTGCCAGCAGCTTAGCCGACAGGCTGGATGGAAACACCATATATTTT
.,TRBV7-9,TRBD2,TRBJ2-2,CASSWGLAGVGAAGELFF,TGTGCCAGCAGCTGGGGACTAGCGGGAGTGGGGGCCGCCGGGGAGCTGTTTTTT
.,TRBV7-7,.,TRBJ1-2,CYQPREETFNYGYTF,TGTTATCAACCCAGAGAGGAAACCTTTAACTATGGCTACACCTTC
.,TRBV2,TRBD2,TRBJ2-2,CASSRTSGSPGELFF,TGTGCCAGCAGTCGGACTAGCGGGAGCCCCGGGGAGCTGTTTTTT
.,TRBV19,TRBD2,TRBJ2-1,CASSIDRRGLYNEQFF,TGTGCCAGTAGTATAGATAGGCGGGGGTTATACAATGAGCAGTTCTTC
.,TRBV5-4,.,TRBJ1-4,CASSLGRGNEKLFF,TGTGCCAGCAGCTTGGGCAGGGGTAATGAAAAACTGTTTTTT
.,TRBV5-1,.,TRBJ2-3,CASTLGVTDTQYF,TGCGCCAGCACACTCGGGGTCACAGATACGCAGTATTTT
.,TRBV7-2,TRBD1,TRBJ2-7,CASRGTGGPKQYF,TGTGCCAGCAGGGGGACAGGGGGGCCCAAGCAGTACTTC
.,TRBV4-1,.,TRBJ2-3,CASSQTPPRVSNTDTQYF,TGCGCCAGCAGCCAGACACCCCCGCGGGTGTCGAACACAGATACGCAGTATTTT
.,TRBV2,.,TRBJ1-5,CASSDGGAQPQHF,TGTGCCAGCAGTGATGGGGGAGCTCAGCCCCAGCATTTT
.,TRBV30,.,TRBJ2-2,CAWRRLTVGTGELFF,TGTGCCTGGAGGCGCTTAACGGTGGGGACCGGGGAGCTGTTTTTT
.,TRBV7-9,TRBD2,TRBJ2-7,CASSHMTGGETYEQYF,TGTGCCAGCAGCCACATGACGGGGGGAGAGACCTACGAGCAGTACTTC
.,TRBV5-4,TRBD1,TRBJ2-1,CASSFPGGKFNEQFF,TGTGCCAGCAGCTTTCCAGGGGGCAAATTCAATGAGCAGTTCTTC
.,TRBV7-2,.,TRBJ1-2,CASSLTGQYGYTF,TGTGCCAGCAGTCTTACCGGACAGTATGGCTACACCTTC
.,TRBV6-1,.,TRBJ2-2,CASSRGNTGELFF,TGTGCCAGCAGTCGCGGGAACACCGGGGAGCTGTTTTTT
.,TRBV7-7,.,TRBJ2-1,CASSIGLYNEQFF,TGTGCTAGCAGCATTGGACTGTACAATGAGCAGTTCTTC
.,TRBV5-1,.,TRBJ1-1,CASSPGTLNTEAFF,TGCGCCAGCAGCCCGGGGACGTTGAACACTGAAGCTTTCTTT
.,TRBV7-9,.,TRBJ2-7,CASSLAQLGGSYEQYF,TGTGCCAGCAGCTTAGCGCAGCTGGGTGGGTCCTACGAGCAGTACTTC
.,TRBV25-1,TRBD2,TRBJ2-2,CASSPHTSGTNTGELFF,TGTGCCAGCAGTCCACATACTAGCGGAACGAACACCGGGGAGCTGTTTTTT
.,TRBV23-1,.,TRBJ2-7,CASSQSPGDPYEQYF,TGCGCCAGCAGTCAATCTCCGGGAGATCCCTACGAGCAGTACTTC
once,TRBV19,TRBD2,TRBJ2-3,CASGLAGTDTQYF,TGTGCCAGCGGACTAGCGGGCACAGATACGCAGTATTTT
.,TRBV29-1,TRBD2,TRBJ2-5,CSVALSVAGEETQYF,TGCAGCGTGGCCCTATCGGTAGCGGGGGAAGAGACCCAGTACTTC
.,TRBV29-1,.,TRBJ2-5,CSVSRVQETQYF,TGCAGCGTAAGCAGGGTTCAAGAGACCCAGTACTTC
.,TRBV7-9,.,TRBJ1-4,CASSSREGGRNEKLFF,TGTGCCAGCAGCTCCAGAGAAGGGGGTCGGAATGAAAAACTGTTTTTT
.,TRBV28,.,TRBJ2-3,CASAQTDTQYF,TGTGCCAGTGCTCAAACAGATACGCAGTATTTT
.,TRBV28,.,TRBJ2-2,CASGTGQNTGELFF,TGTGCCAGCGGAACGGGACAGAACACCGGGGAGCTGTTTTTT
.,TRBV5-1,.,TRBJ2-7,CASSRARRGSEQYF,TGCGCCAGCAGCCGGGCCAGGAGGGGGAGCGAGCAGTACTTC
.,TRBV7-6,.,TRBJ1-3,CASSPREATGNTIYF,TGTGCCAGCAGCCCCAGGGAGGCCACTGGAAACACCATATATTTT
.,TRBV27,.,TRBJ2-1,CASSELSTYNEQFF,TGTGCCAGCAGTGAACTAAGTACTTACAATGAGCAGTTCTTC
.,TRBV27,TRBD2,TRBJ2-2,CASRRGLALTGELFF,TGTGCCAGCAGGAGGGGACTAGCGCTAACCGGGGAGCTGTTTTTT
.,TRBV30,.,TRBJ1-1,CAWNPQNTEAFF,TGTGCCTGGAACCCACAGAACACTGAAGCTTTCTTT
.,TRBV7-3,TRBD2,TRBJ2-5,CASSLLAGGQETQYF,TGTGCCAGCAGCTTACTAGCGGGAGGGCAAGAGACCCAGTACTTC
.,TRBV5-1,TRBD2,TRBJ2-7,CASSSGTSGRHEQYF,TGCGCCAGCAGCTCCGGGACTAGCGGGAGACACGAGCAGTACTTC
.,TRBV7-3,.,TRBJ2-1,CASGTYGEQFF,TGTGCCAGCGGCACCTATGGGGAGCAGTTCTTC
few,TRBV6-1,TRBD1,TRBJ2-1,CASSTGTGIYNEQFF,TGTGCCAGCAGTACCGGGACAGGGATTTACAATGAGCAGTTCTTC
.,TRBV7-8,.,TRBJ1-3,CASSLAAGAGGNTIYF,TGTGCCAGCAGCTTAGCGGCAGGGGCAGGAGGAAACACCATATATTTT
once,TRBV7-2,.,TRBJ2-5,CASSSGPLETQYF,TGTGCCAGCAGCTCCGGGCCCCTCGAGACCCAGTACTTC
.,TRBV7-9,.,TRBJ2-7,CASSPRLGYEQYF,TGTGCCAGCAGCCCCCGTCTAGGTTACGAGCAGTACTTC
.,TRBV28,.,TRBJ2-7,CASSAMAGRSIEQYF,TGTGCCAGCAGTGCCATGGCCGGTAGATCTATCGAGCAGTACTTC
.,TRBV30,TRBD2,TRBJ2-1,CAWRPGTRSSTITQFF,TGTGCCTGGAGACCCGGGACTAGGAGTTCGACAATAACGCAGTTCTTC
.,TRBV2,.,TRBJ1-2,CASSELFRNTF,TGTGCCAGCAGTGAACTGTTTAGGAACACCTTC
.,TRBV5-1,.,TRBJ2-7,CASSLEGGSRYEQYF,TGCGCCAGCAGCTTGGAAGGCGGCAGCCGCTACGAGCAGTACTTC
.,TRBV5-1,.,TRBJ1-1,CASSLRWQNTEAFF,TGCGCCAGCAGCTTGAGGTGGCAGAACACTGAAGCTTTCTTT
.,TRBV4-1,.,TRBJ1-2,CASSHPDGNYGYTF,TGCGCCAGCAGCCACCCCGACGGGAACTATGGCTACACCTTC
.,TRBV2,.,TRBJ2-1,CASSSGLHFDEQFF,TGTGCCAGCAGTTCGGGACTCCACTTTGATGAGCAGTTCTTC
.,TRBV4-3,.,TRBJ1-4,CASSQDGGQVNEKLFF,TGCGCCAGCAGCCAAGATGGGGGGCAGGTTAATGAAAAACTGTTTTTT
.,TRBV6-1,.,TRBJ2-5,CASTVRVPETQYF,TGTGCCAGCACGGTGAGGGTACCCGAGACCCAGTACTTC
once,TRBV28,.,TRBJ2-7,CASSSTNRFHEQYF,TGTGCCAGCAGTTCAACAAACAGGTTCCACGAGCAGTACTTC
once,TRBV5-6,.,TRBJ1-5,CASITRPMGSNQPQHF,TGTGCCAGCATCACACGGCCCATGGGAAGCAATCAGCCCCAGCATTTT